This T cell receptor beta chain derives from a study of blood T cell repertoires in COVID-19. The V gene's germline CDR1 is SGHRS and CDR2 YFSETQ. The CDR3 loop spans 14 amino acids. V lost 0 bases and J lost 4, with 7 bases in between. The data were produced by immunoSEQ multiplex PCR, yet TCRdb's version contains in-frame clones alone and is incomplete. The profile shows 140,000 to 150,000 clones, around 80% of them singletons. Material: peripheral blood. The V gene is TRBV5-1, the J gene TRBJ2-2; D call uncertain. This sequence was found in a man in his sixties with active or convalescent COVID-19. CDR3 sequence reads: CASSLATATGELFF. For the CDR3, the DNA is TGCGCCAGCAGCTTGGCAACTGCCACCGGGGAGCTGTTTTTT. The full variable domain, its missing parts supplied by reference TRBV5-1 and TRBJ2-2, is KAGVTQTPRYLIKTRGQQVTLSCSPISGHRSVSWYQQTPGQGLQFLFEYFSETQRNKGNFPGRFSGRQFSNSRSEMNVSTLELGDSALYLCASSLATATGELFFGEGSRLTVL.